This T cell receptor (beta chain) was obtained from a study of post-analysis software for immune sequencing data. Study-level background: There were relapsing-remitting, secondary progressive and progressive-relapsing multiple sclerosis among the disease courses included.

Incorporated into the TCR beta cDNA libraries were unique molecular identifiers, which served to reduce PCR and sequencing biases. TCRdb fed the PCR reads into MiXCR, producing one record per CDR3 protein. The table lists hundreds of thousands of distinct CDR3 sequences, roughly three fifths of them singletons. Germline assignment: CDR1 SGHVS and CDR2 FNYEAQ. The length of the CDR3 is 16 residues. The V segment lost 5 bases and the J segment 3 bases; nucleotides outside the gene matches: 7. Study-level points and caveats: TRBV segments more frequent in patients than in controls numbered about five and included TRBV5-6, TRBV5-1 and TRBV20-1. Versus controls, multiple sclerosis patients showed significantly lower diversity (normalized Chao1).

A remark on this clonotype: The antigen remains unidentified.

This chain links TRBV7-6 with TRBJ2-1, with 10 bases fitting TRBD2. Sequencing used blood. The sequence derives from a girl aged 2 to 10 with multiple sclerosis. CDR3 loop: CASSPSGGDFYNEQFF. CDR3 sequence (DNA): TGTGCCAGCAGCCCCAGCGGGGGGGATTTCTACAATGAGCAGTTCTTC.